A selection of T cell receptor beta chains follows, all from one sample in a study of cytomegalovirus exposure and HLA in healthy donors. The protocol was immunoSEQ multiplex PCR, while the TCRdb copy is restricted to in-frame clones and leaves out a portion. This listing includes 75,000 to 95,000 clones. The sequenced sample consisted of PBMCs. Source of these receptors: a woman aged 60-75 years in good health and CMV-seronegative. Both conserved end residues are part of each CDR3. The order of the fields is V gene, J gene, D gene, CDR3 protein, CDR3 DNA. D genes are given only for firm matches.

v_gene: TRBV5-5
j_gene: TRBJ1-1
d_gene: .
CDR3aa: CASSLEAGLTNAEAFF
CDR3nt: TGTGCCAGCAGCTTGGAGGCAGGGCTAACGAATGCTGAAGCTTTCTTT

v_gene: TRBV7-3
j_gene: TRBJ2-1
d_gene: TRBD2
CDR3aa: CASSPGLGEHEQFF
CDR3nt: TGTGCCAGCAGCCCCGGACTAGGGGAACATGAGCAGTTCTTC

v_gene: TRBV6-5
j_gene: TRBJ2-7
d_gene: TRBD1
CDR3aa: CASSETGAKNEQYF
CDR3nt: TGTGCCAGCAGCGAGACAGGGGCGAAGAACGAGCAGTACTTC

v_gene: TRBV19
j_gene: TRBJ2-7
d_gene: .
CDR3aa: CASQDREGFEQYF
CDR3nt: TGTGCCAGCCAGGACCGGGAAGGGTTCGAGCAGTACTTC

v_gene: TRBV28
j_gene: TRBJ2-7
d_gene: TRBD2
CDR3aa: CASSTPGTGGGEQYF
CDR3nt: TGTGCCAGCAGTACCCCGGGCACGGGAGGAGGCGAGCAGTACTTC

v_gene: TRBV25-1
j_gene: TRBJ1-3
d_gene: .
CDR3aa: CASSEAGTNTIYF
CDR3nt: TGTGCCAGCAGTGAGGCGGGCACGAACACCATATATTTT

v_gene: TRBV4-2
j_gene: TRBJ2-7
d_gene: .
CDR3aa: CASSQGGGQGYEQYF
CDR3nt: TGTGCCAGCAGCCAAGGAGGAGGGCAGGGCTACGAGCAGTACTTC

v_gene: TRBV10-3
j_gene: TRBJ2-7
d_gene: .
CDR3aa: CAIRPFGLRETEVYEQYF
CDR3nt: TGTGCCATCCGGCCTTTTGGTCTCAGGGAAACAGAGGTCTACGAGCAGTACTTC

v_gene: TRBV5-5
j_gene: TRBJ2-7
d_gene: TRBD2
CDR3aa: CASSVNSGPAYEQYF
CDR3nt: TGTGCCAGCAGCGTAAATAGCGGGCCCGCCTACGAGCAGTACTTC

v_gene: TRBV7-8
j_gene: TRBJ2-2
d_gene: TRBD2
CDR3aa: CASSTGTSGRAFLGELFF
CDR3nt: TGTGCCAGCAGCACCGGGACTAGCGGGAGGGCCTTCCTCGGGGAGCTGTTTTTT

v_gene: TRBV19
j_gene: TRBJ2-1
d_gene: .
CDR3aa: CASSMGSSRREQFF
CDR3nt: TGTGCCAGTAGTATGGGTTCTAGCAGGCGGGAGCAGTTCTTC

v_gene: TRBV27
j_gene: TRBJ2-7
d_gene: .
CDR3aa: CASSLGRGRGEQYF
CDR3nt: TGTGCCAGCAGTTTAGGGCGGGGCCGAGGCGAGCAGTACTTC

v_gene: TRBV11-3
j_gene: TRBJ1-1
d_gene: .
CDR3aa: CASSLDSRSFTEAFF
CDR3nt: TGTGCCAGCAGCTTAGATTCGAGGAGTTTCACTGAAGCTTTCTTT

v_gene: TRBV7-2
j_gene: TRBJ2-7
d_gene: .
CDR3aa: CASRRAVLSYEQYF
CDR3nt: TGTGCCAGCAGAAGAGCGGTACTCTCCTACGAGCAGTACTTC

v_gene: TRBV5-1
j_gene: TRBJ1-1
d_gene: .
CDR3aa: CASSHPDTEAFF
CDR3nt: TGCGCCAGCAGCCACCCGGACACTGAAGCTTTCTTT

v_gene: TRBV5-1
j_gene: TRBJ2-3
d_gene: TRBD2
CDR3aa: CASSGGTSGPSTDTQYF
CDR3nt: TGCGCCAGCAGCGGGGGAACTAGCGGGCCGAGCACAGATACGCAGTATTTT

v_gene: TRBV2
j_gene: TRBJ1-1
d_gene: .
CDR3aa: CAIHGDTEAFF
CDR3nt: TGTGCCATACACGGGGACACTGAAGCTTTCTTT

v_gene: TRBV7-2
j_gene: TRBJ2-1
d_gene: .
CDR3aa: CASSRPVDNEQFF
CDR3nt: TGTGCCAGCAGCCGCCCGGTGGACAATGAGCAGTTCTTC

v_gene: TRBV4-1
j_gene: TRBJ2-5
d_gene: .
CDR3aa: CASSQEISTGSTGETQYF
CDR3nt: TGCGCCAGCAGCCAAGAAATCAGTACAGGAAGTACTGGGGAGACCCAGTACTTC

v_gene: TRBV27
j_gene: TRBJ1-5
d_gene: .
CDR3aa: CASSSRVAWPQHF
CDR3nt: TGTGCCAGCAGTTCACGGGTGGCATGGCCCCAGCATTTT

v_gene: TRBV6-4
j_gene: TRBJ2-1
d_gene: .
CDR3aa: CASRTRTGDNEQFF
CDR3nt: TGTGCCAGCCGAACGCGGACGGGAGACAATGAGCAGTTCTTC

v_gene: TRBV9
j_gene: TRBJ2-3
d_gene: TRBD2
CDR3aa: CASSLSGRATSTDTQYF
CDR3nt: TGTGCCAGCAGCCTTAGCGGGAGAGCCACTAGCACAGATACGCAGTATTTT

v_gene: TRBV4-3
j_gene: TRBJ1-2
d_gene: TRBD1
CDR3aa: CASSQGTGGQGNGYTF
CDR3nt: TGCGCCAGCAGCCAAGGGACGGGCGGACAGGGGAATGGCTACACCTTC

v_gene: TRBV5-4
j_gene: TRBJ1-2
d_gene: .
CDR3aa: CASSSSDSPGGSYGYTF
CDR3nt: TGTGCCAGCAGCTCCTCGGACAGCCCGGGCGGAAGCTATGGCTACACCTTC

v_gene: TRBV6-4
j_gene: TRBJ2-6
d_gene: TRBD1
CDR3aa: CASGQDSSSGANVLTF
CDR3nt: TGTGCCAGCGGACAGGACAGTAGCTCTGGGGCCAACGTCCTGACTTTC

v_gene: TRBV18
j_gene: TRBJ2-5
d_gene: .
CDR3aa: CASSPLFQGETQYF
CDR3nt: TGTGCCAGCTCACCACTTTTTCAGGGGGAGACCCAGTACTTC

v_gene: TRBV7-9
j_gene: TRBJ1-5
d_gene: .
CDR3aa: CASSLAFGGEGSNQPQHF
CDR3nt: TGCGCCAGCAGCTTAGCGTTTGGAGGGGAAGGAAGCAATCAGCCCCAGCATTTT

v_gene: TRBV7-2
j_gene: TRBJ2-5
d_gene: TRBD2
CDR3aa: CASSPPSGRGEQYF
CDR3nt: TGTGCCAGCAGCCCGCCTAGCGGGAGGGGTGAGCAGTACTTC

v_gene: TRBV7-9
j_gene: TRBJ1-1
d_gene: TRBD1
CDR3aa: CASSMRTGMNTEAFF
CDR3nt: TGTGCCAGCAGCATGCGGACAGGGATGAACACTGAAGCTTTCTTT

v_gene: TRBV29-1
j_gene: TRBJ1-2
d_gene: TRBD1
CDR3aa: CSVEADRVRGYTF
CDR3nt: TGCAGCGTTGAAGCCGACAGGGTACGTGGCTACACCTTC

v_gene: TRBV29-1
j_gene: TRBJ1-2
d_gene: TRBD1
CDR3aa: CSVDRGVGYGYTF
CDR3nt: TGCAGCGTAGACAGGGGCGTGGGCTATGGCTACACCTTC

v_gene: TRBV28
j_gene: TRBJ2-3
d_gene: .
CDR3aa: CASSLVASSTDTQYF
CDR3nt: TGTGCCAGCAGTTTGGTAGCTTCTAGCACAGATACGCAGTATTTT

v_gene: TRBV7-9
j_gene: TRBJ1-3
d_gene: .
CDR3aa: CARSGGVNTIYF
CDR3nt: TGTGCCAGGAGCGGAGGGGTGAACACCATATATTTT

v_gene: TRBV6-5
j_gene: TRBJ1-1
d_gene: .
CDR3aa: CASRPLFHMNTEAFF
CDR3nt: TGTGCCAGCAGACCCCTTTTTCACATGAACACTGAAGCTTTCTTT

v_gene: TRBV11-2
j_gene: TRBJ2-1
d_gene: TRBD2
CDR3aa: CASSLAGGPYNEQFF
CDR3nt: TGTGCCAGCAGCTTAGCGGGGGGGCCCTACAATGAGCAGTTCTTC

v_gene: TRBV19
j_gene: TRBJ2-1
d_gene: TRBD1
CDR3aa: CASKSRTGVYNEQFF
CDR3nt: TGTGCCAGTAAGAGCCGGACAGGGGTCTACAATGAGCAGTTCTTC

v_gene: TRBV28
j_gene: TRBJ2-7
d_gene: TRBD2
CDR3aa: CASSFSGSEQYF
CDR3nt: TGTGCCAGCAGTTTTAGCGGGAGCGAGCAGTACTTC